These T cell receptor beta chains were read from a single sample in a study of monozygotic twins with inflammatory bowel disease. TCRdb reprocessed the 5' RACE reads and stores each CDR3 protein as one record, lacking DNA. The listing records 150,000 to 200,000 distinct CDR3 sequences. The sequencing sample was made of blood. The source of these receptors is a human donor with ulcerative colitis or Crohn's disease, or a healthy co-twin of an affected twin (not recorded which). Each CDR3 is given with its conserved first and last residue. Fields, in order: V gene, J gene, CDR3 protein.

>TRBV3-1|TRBJ2-7
CASSPLLRGREQYF
>TRBV20-1|TRBJ2-7
CSAMSGLEDFYEQYF
>TRBV5-1|TRBJ1-2
CASSLEGYGYTF
>TRBV5-1|TRBJ2-7
CASTRTSGSYEQYF
>TRBV10-3|TRBJ2-5
CAISHIGDGQETQYF
>TRBV5-6|TRBJ2-7
CASSEGLAGVGYEQYF
>TRBV11-2|TRBJ2-7
CASSRDLSYEQYF
>TRBV12-3/TRBV12-4|TRBJ2-2
CASQKDRGDTGELFF
>TRBV7-6|TRBJ1-6
CASSLDGAGRSSPLHF
>TRBV25-1|TRBJ1-1
CASIQTGFDTEAFF
>TRBV27|TRBJ2-7
CASSFGSGGPWYEQYF
>TRBV24-1|TRBJ2-1
CATSALRSSSYNEQFF
>TRBV30|TRBJ1-5
CAWSAIAASNQPQHF
>TRBV29-1|TRBJ1-1
CSVGRVLNTEAFF
>TRBV29-1|TRBJ2-7
CSVSDRVNEQYF
>TRBV2|TRBJ2-6
CASSERWSGANVLTF
>TRBV9|TRBJ2-2
CASSVASTSANTGELFF
>TRBV7-3|TRBJ2-1
CASSPQIGGQLWEQFF
>TRBV6-5|TRBJ1-2
CASSYSNRRNYGYTF
>TRBV5-1|TRBJ2-7
CASSLGLAGGTYYEQYF
>TRBV7-9|TRBJ2-7
CASSPTSGSSYEQYF
>TRBV7-3|TRBJ2-3
CASSLTGTRSDTQYF
>TRBV7-2|TRBJ1-1
CASSLGGHWVNTEAFF
>TRBV7-2|TRBJ1-5
CASSLKGQGIPQHF
>TRBV7-3|TRBJ1-2
CASSRDSRNGYTF
>TRBV20-1|TRBJ1-5
CSATLHGPLSNQPQHF
>TRBV28|TRBJ1-2
CASSPGQGASGYTF
>TRBV15|TRBJ1-4
CATSRERTVNEKLFF
>TRBV14|TRBJ2-6
CASSQAGANVLTF
>TRBV5-1|TRBJ1-4
CASSLDAEKLFF
>TRBV5-1|TRBJ2-3
CASSSNRLAGVDTQYF
>TRBV11-2|TRBJ2-7
CASSLAPADAQNQYF
>TRBV20-1|TRBJ1-1
CSARGRGGQLITEAFF
>TRBV24-1|TRBJ1-5
CATSGGTSGDGPQHF
>TRBV20-1|TRBJ2-2
CSAREVKAGTGELFF
>TRBV5-1|TRBJ2-2
CASSAESRQGGYMRAGELFF
>TRBV10-3|TRBJ1-6
CAIAPDIGDSPLHF
>TRBV24-1|TRBJ1-2
CATSDWAGEGYTF
>TRBV5-1|TRBJ1-2
CASSPGDSLDYGYTF
>TRBV6-1|TRBJ2-5
CASSEQEETQYF
>TRBV11-2|TRBJ1-6
CASSLWGPSSSYNSPLHF
>TRBV19|TRBJ2-3
CASNQGGMTDTQYF
>TRBV29-1|TRBJ2-3
CATVLSTDTQYF
>TRBV7-9|TRBJ1-1
CASSLVGAEAFF
>TRBV15|TRBJ1-2
CATSRDPKSRRDSEGYTF
>TRBV15|TRBJ2-1
CATSRVYPGEQFF
>TRBV27|TRBJ2-7
CASSLSIEQYF
>TRBV15|TRBJ2-7
CATSRDRGVPYEQYF
>TRBV5-1|TRBJ2-3
CASSLGGHKTDTQYF
>TRBV5-5|TRBJ1-2
CASRLTVNYGYTF
>TRBV20-1|TRBJ2-4
CSASQRQGAKNIQYF
>TRBV16|TRBJ1-5
CASHKGSGFAIINQPQHF
>TRBV30|TRBJ1-1
CAWSVGHNTEAFF
>TRBV10-3|TRBJ1-5
CAISQGYSNQPQHF
>TRBV28|TRBJ2-1
CASRPTSGRHNEQFF
>TRBV7-3|TRBJ2-7
CASSQRQGPYEQYF
>TRBV20-1|TRBJ2-1
CSAIIRSSYNEQFF
>TRBV20-1|TRBJ1-5
CSATNGQGPNQPQHF
>TRBV28|TRBJ2-7
CASSPTSGSLYEQYF
>TRBV5-1|TRBJ1-1
CASSARLGDTEAFF